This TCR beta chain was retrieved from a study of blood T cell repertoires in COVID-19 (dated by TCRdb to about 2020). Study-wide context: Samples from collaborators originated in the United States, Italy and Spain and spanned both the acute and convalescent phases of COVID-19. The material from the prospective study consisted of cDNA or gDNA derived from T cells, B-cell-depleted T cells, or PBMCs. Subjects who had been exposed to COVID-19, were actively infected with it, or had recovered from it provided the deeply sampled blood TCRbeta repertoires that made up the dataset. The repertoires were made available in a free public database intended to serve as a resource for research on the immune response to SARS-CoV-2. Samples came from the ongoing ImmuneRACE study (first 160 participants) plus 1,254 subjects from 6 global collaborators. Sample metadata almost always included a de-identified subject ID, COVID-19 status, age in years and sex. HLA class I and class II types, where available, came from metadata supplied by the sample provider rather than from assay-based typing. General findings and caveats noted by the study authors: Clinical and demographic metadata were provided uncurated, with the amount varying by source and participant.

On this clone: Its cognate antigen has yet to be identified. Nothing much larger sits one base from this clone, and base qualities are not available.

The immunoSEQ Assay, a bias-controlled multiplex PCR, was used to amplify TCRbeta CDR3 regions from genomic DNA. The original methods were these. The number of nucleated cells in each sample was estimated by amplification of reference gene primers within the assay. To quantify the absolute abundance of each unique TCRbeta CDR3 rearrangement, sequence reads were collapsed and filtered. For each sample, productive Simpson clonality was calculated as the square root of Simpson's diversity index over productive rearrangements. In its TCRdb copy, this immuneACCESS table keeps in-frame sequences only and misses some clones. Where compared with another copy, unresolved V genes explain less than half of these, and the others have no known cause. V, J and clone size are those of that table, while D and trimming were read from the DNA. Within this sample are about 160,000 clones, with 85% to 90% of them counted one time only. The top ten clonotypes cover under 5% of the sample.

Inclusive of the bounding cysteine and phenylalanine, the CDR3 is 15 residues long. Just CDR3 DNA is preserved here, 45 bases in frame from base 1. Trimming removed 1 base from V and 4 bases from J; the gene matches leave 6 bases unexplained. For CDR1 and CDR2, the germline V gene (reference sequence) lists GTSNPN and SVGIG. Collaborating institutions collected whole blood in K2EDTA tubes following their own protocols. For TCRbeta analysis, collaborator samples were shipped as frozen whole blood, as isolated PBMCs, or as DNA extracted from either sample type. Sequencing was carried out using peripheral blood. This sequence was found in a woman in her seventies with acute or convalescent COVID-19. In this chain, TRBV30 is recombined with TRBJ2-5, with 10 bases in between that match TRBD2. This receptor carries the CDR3 CAWSAPGLATETQYF. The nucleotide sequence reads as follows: TGTGCCTGGAGTGCTCCGGGACTAGCGACAGAGACCCAGTACTTC.